The clone carrying this T cell receptor (beta chain) was detected a few times. These data originate in a study of regulatory T cells in long-lasting Graves disease. The CDR3 has 16 residues. Germline CDR1 reads MNHGY; CDR2 reads SVAAGI. Between the trimmed V and J ends, which lost 3 bases and 0 bases, there was a span of 12 bases. The sample's time point: newly diagnosed GD, antithyroid drugs for less than 3 months. RNA isolated from PBMCs was used to make the TCR library. Diagnosing Graves' disease relied on the American Thyroid Association guidelines. Construction of the TCR beta libraries employed iRepertoire HTBI primers in conjunction with Arm-PCR of CDR3 regions. A single record per CDR3 protein comes from TCRdb applying MiXCR to the multiplex PCR reads. Among around 500,000 distinct CDR3 sequences listed, roughly 14% were seen once. Separately, the same data were catalogued under a study of T cells in Graves' hyperthyroidism and ophthalmopathy.

The chain joins TRBV6-9 to TRBJ1-3; D gene unclear. This specimen consisted of peripheral blood mononuclear cells (PBMCs), obtained at new diagnosis, from a patient treated with antithyroid drugs. This receptor was taken from a man aged 25-45 years with Graves disease. The CDR3 DNA reads TGTGCCAGCAGTTACACGGACTCAAGCTCTGGAAACACCATATATTTT. Translation: CASSYTDSSSGNTIYF.